The sequence of this TCR beta chain was determined in a study of blood T cell repertoires in COVID-19. In the authors' workflow: The authors estimated nucleated cell counts from reference gene primer amplification. Profiled with immunoSEQ multiplex PCR; TCRdb holds only in-frame clones, not every one. V, J and clone size are those of that table, while D and trimming were read from the DNA. The sample contains fewer than 250,000 clones, roughly four fifths of which appear only once. The CDR3 loop spans 16 amino acids. CDR1 SNHLY and CDR2 FYNNEI come from the germline V gene. The V end was cut by 5 bases, the J end by 4 bases, with 21 bases between. This clone was seen only a few times.

The sequenced sample was peripheral blood. This chain uses TRBV2 with TRBJ2-7; no clear D gene. The TCR was taken from a woman aged 45-59 years with acute or convalescent COVID-19. The CDR3 reads CASSRSQRPSSYEQYF. The CDR3 DNA sequence: TGTGCCAGCAGTAGGAGCCAGCGACCCTCTTCATACGAGCAGTACTTC.